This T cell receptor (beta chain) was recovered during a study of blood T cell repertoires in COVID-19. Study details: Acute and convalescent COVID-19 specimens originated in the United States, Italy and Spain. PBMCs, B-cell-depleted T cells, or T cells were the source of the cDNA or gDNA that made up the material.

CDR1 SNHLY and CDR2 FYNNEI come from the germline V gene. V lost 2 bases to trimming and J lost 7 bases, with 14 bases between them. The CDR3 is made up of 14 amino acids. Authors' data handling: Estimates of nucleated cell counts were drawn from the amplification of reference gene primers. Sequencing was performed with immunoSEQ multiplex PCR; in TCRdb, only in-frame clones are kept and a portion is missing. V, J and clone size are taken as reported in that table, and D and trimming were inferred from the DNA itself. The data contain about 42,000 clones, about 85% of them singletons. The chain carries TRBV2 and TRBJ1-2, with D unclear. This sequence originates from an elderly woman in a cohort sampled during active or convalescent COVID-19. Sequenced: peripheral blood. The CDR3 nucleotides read TGTGCCAGCAGTGAATTGGCAATTGCGGGTGGCTACACCTTC. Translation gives CASSELAIAGGYTF.